The 6 T cell receptor beta chains below were found in one sample sequenced in a study of shared clonotypes between healthy human individuals (TCRdb year 2020). Library preparation used the immunoSEQ multiplex PCR assay. TCRdb limited this immuneACCESS table to in-frame rearrangements with V and J called. A share of clones is missing; checked studies link under half to unresolved V genes, and the rest is unexplained. The sample includes about 2.4 million clones, with approximately 94% observed a single time. The top ten constitute about 0.38% of the sample. The material sequenced was naive CD4+ T cells from PBMCs. The label giving this sample's cell subset or site can be read as: CD45RA+ positively selected. These receptor sequences come from a man aged 18 to 30 in good health. Some clones in this sample may be carry-over from other donors' samples.

This chain uses TRBV10-3 with TRBJ2-5, with no clear D. Per the germline V gene, CDR1 is ENHRY and CDR2 is SYGVKD. The length of the CDR3 is 12 residues. Trimming shortened V by 8 bases and J by 4 bases, and 11 bases separated the two germline ends. Here the CDR3 reads CAISRTGETQYF. DNA for the CDR3: TGTGCCATCTCCCGGACCGGAGAGACCCAGTACTTC.

V and J are TRBV7-2 and TRBJ2-1; D gene ambiguous. V was cut by 5 bases and J by 9 bases, with 17 bases left in between. The length of the CDR3 is 14 residues. Germline V gives CDR1 SGHTA, CDR2 FQGNSA. The CDR3 loop reads CASSLRTLSSEQFF. Written as DNA, the CDR3 is TGTGCCAGCAGCCTTAGGACCCTGAGTAGTGAGCAGTTCTTC.

This chain connects TRBV9 to TRBJ2-1; 8 nucleotides match TRBD1. Germline assignment: CDR1 SGDLS and CDR2 YYNGEE. The CDR3 covers 15 residues. Germline trimming cut 2 bases from V and 5 bases from J; bases unmatched to any gene: 6. This CDR3 reads CASSVRTGRNNEQFF. The CDR3 DNA is TGTGCCAGCAGCGTCCGGACAGGGAGAAACAATGAGCAGTTCTTC.

Concerning this clone itself: The sample has other DNA sequences that encode this CDR3 too. This chain uses TRBV6-1 with TRBJ2-7, with D tentatively TRBD2 (6 bases). Trimming shortened V by 0 bases and J by 6 bases, and 9 bases separated the two germline ends. The CDR3 covers 13 residues. From germline, CDR1 is MNHNS and CDR2 SASEGT. CDR3 nucleotide sequence: TGTGCCAGCAGTGAAGCCCTGGGGGGCGAGCAGTACTTC. It is translated as CASSEALGGEQYF.

The chain combines TRBV30 with TRBJ2-3, with D unclear. From germline, CDR1 is GTSNPN and CDR2 SVGIG (reference sequence). The CDR3 is made up of 15 amino acids. V was clipped by 0 bases and J by 0 bases, with 10 bases between them. CDR3 coding DNA: TGTGCCTGGAGTGTACCGGGTAGGAGCACAGATACGCAGTATTTT. Translated: CAWSVPGRSTDTQYF.

This chain links TRBV4-1 with TRBJ1-2; TRBD1 might be the D (5 bases). V lost 0 bases and J lost 11, with 10 bases in between. This CDR3 is built from 12 residues. Germline CDR1 MGHRA, CDR2 YSYEKL. The CDR3 DNA is TGCGCCAGCAGCCAAGACTTACAGGCTTACACCTTC. This gives the protein CASSQDLQAYTF.